These 32 T cell receptor beta chains originate from one sample sequenced in a study of CD4 T cells in relation to SARS-CoV-2 and coronaviruses. The antigens for these receptors are not known. The protocol was immunoSEQ multiplex PCR, while the TCRdb copy is restricted to in-frame clones and leaves out a portion. The sample lists tens of thousands of clones, just over 65% occurring once. Unexposed donor CD4+ T cells date from 2011-2018, before the COVID-19 pandemic. Isolation of CD4+ T cells took place after approximately 11 days in culture. Sequencing used CD4+ T cells from PBMCs, cultured in vitro. The receptors come from a human donor in good health.

The chain is built from TRBV6-5 and TRBJ1-2, with D tentatively TRBD1 (6 bases). Germline CDR1 MNHEY, CDR2 SVGAGI. The ends were cut back, 3 bases at V and 13 bases at J, with 27 bases in the middle. The CDR3 has 16 amino acids. The CDR3 spells CASSYYRPGGLRGVTF. In DNA form, the CDR3 reads TGTGCCAGCAGTTATTATCGGCCCGGGGGCCTCCGGGGGGTCACCTTC.

In its sample, this clone was seen a few times. Written as DNA, the CDR3 is TGTGCCAGCAGCTTAGGGGGTCCGCCCCGGGAGCTGTTTTTT. Residues: CASSLGGPPRELFF. The rearrangement joins TRBV7-2 to TRBJ2-2; D remains unclear. The germline V gene has CDR1 SGHTA and CDR2 FQGNSA. The germline V and J ends were trimmed by 1 base and 9 bases, with 12 bases remaining between them. This CDR3 comprises 14 residues. The full variable domain, rest sourced from reference TRBV7-2 and TRBJ2-2, is GAGVSQSPSNKVTEKGKDVELRCDPISGHTALYWYRQSLGQGLEFLIYFQGNSAPDKSGLPSDRFSAERTGGSVSTLTIQRTQQEDSAVYLCASSLGGPPRELFFGEGSRLTVL.

The chain employs TRBV2 and TRBJ1-5; TRBD1 agrees at 7 bases. CDR1 is SNHLY, CDR2 FYNNEI, per germline. The CDR3 runs to 15 residues. The junction had 7 bases not matched to a gene; V was cut back by 7 bases and J by 1 base. DNA for the CDR3: TGTGCCAGCACCCGACAGGGAGGGAGCAATCAGCCCCAGCATTTT. Translated, it gives CASTRQGGSNQPQHF.

The CDR3 is CASSSLWEEQYF. CDR3 in DNA: TGTGCCAGCAGCTCGCTTTGGGAAGAGCAGTACTTC. The J gene is TRBJ2-7, the V gene TRBV5-4; D uncertain. The CDR3 extends over 12 amino acids. The V gene lost 3 bases and the J gene lost 7 bases, with 11 bases spanning the gap. The germline gives CDR1 SGHNT, CDR2 YYREEE (reference sequence).

The DNA of the CDR3 is TGTGCCAGCAGGGCCGGGGACAGACCCTCTCCCACAGATACGCAGTATTTT. Translation: CASRAGDRPSPTDTQYF. The V and J genes are TRBV2 and TRBJ2-3; 7 bases fit TRBD1. After removal of 6 bases from V and 2 bases from J, the junction contained 14 bases not matched to a gene. Germline CDR1 is SNHLY and CDR2 is FYNNEI. The CDR3 is 17 amino acids.

J is TRBJ1-1 and V is TRBV4-3; D ambiguous. Trimming pared 1 base from V and 1 base from J, leaving 16 bases between. CDR3 length: 17 residues. CDR1 and CDR2 (germline): LGHNA, YSLEER. The CDR3 loop is CASSQGFKWQPNTEAFF. The CDR3 nucleotides are TGCGCCAGCAGCCAAGGGTTCAAGTGGCAGCCGAACACTGAAGCTTTCTTT.

This chain links TRBV6-5 with TRBJ1-6; D gene unclear. This CDR3 has 13 residues. With 4 bases removed from V and 6 bases from J, the gap between germline ends came to 7 bases. Germline CDR1 is MNHEY and CDR2 is SVGAGI. The CDR3 sequence is CASSWTGNSPLHF. CDR3 DNA: TGTGCCAGCAGTTGGACCGGTAATTCACCCCTCCACTTT.

J is TRBJ1-2 and V is TRBV7-2, with D tentatively TRBD1 (6 bases). Trimming removed 4 bases at V and 0 bases at J, with 15 bases between. There are 16 residues in the CDR3. Germline CDR1 is SGHTA and CDR2 is FQGNSA. The CDR3 reads CASSSSEGGTNYGYTF. The CDR3 region has the DNA TGTGCCAGCAGCTCCTCGGAGGGGGGAACTAACTATGGCTACACCTTC.

The V gene is TRBV4-1, the J gene TRBJ2-3, with 9 nucleotides matching TRBD2. The junction had 9 bases not matched to a gene; V was cut back by 1 base and J by 4 bases. In germline, CDR1 is MGHRA, CDR2 YSYEKL. The CDR3 is 17 residues long. CDR3 in amino acids: CASSQGRAGGRSDTQYF. The DNA for the CDR3 is TGCGCCAGCAGCCAAGGGAGGGCGGGAGGGCGGTCAGATACGCAGTATTTT.

The gene calls are TRBV6-5 and TRBJ2-7; TRBD1 aligns across 8 bases. Per germline, CDR1 MNHEY and CDR2 SVGAGI. The CDR3 contains 12 residues. The V and J ends lost 8 bases and 3 bases, in that order; junction bases with no gene match: 3. The CDR3 DNA follows: TGTGCCAGCGGGACAGGACACTACGAGCAGTACTTC. Translation: CASGTGHYEQYF.

This clone came up a few times. This chain links TRBV5-4 with TRBJ1-6, with a tentative D call TRBD1 (5 bases). V lost 4 bases, J lost 10 bases, and 21 bases lay in between. This CDR3 comprises 16 residues. CDR1 and CDR2 (germline): SGHNT, YYREEE (reference sequence). The CDR3 sequence: CASSMGGTQVVSPLHF. The CDR3 nucleotides are TGTGCCAGCAGCATGGGGGGAACCCAAGTAGTATCACCCCTCCACTTT.

This clone was recorded once. The rearrangement joins TRBV7-2 to TRBJ2-4, with D hard to call. Germline CDR1 reads SGHTA; CDR2 reads FQGNSA. The V and J ends lost 1 base and 0 bases respectively, with 4 bases between them. The CDR3 runs to 14 residues. The DNA for the CDR3 is TGTGCCAGCAGCTTAGGGACAGCCAAAAACATTCAGTACTTC. It codes for CASSLGTAKNIQYF.

The chain combines TRBV3-1 (or the pseudogene TRBV3-2) with TRBJ1-2; 7 bases align to TRBD1. Germline V gives CDR1 LGHDT, CDR2 YNNKEL (reference sequence). Losses at the gene ends were 5 bases for V and 8 bases for J; bases not matched to a gene: 5. CDR3 length: 12 amino acids. The CDR3 region is CASSTRGRGYTF. Written as DNA, the CDR3 is TGTGCCAGCAGCACCAGGGGGAGAGGCTACACCTTC.

V and J are TRBV7-2 and TRBJ1-4; no clear D. Trimming pared 3 bases from V and 0 bases from J, leaving 8 bases between. Germline V lookup: CDR1 SGHTA, CDR2 FQGNSA. This CDR3 has 15 residues. CDR3 in DNA: TGTGCCAGCAGCTTCGTGGGATCAACTAATGAAAAACTGTTTTTT. Its translation: CASSFVGSTNEKLFF.

This clone was seen only a few times. This chain uses TRBV6-2 or TRBV6-3 with TRBJ2-2, with D unresolved. V lost 0 bases and J lost 0, with 8 bases in between. CDR1 is MNHEY, CDR2 SVGEGT, per germline. The CDR3 is made up of 16 amino acids. CDR3 bases: TGTGCCAGCAGTTACTCGAAGTTCGCGAACACCGGGGAGCTGTTTTTT. Its translation: CASSYSKFANTGELFF.

V gene TRBV7-9 combines with J gene TRBJ2-1; D is possibly TRBD2 (5 bases). This CDR3 is 15 amino acids long. CDR1 SEHNR and CDR2 FQNEAQ come from the germline V gene (reference sequence). V lost 1 base and J 4 bases, leaving 11 bases between the germline ends. Here the CDR3 reads CASSLGGNSYNEQFF. CDR3 in DNA: TGTGCCAGCAGCTTAGGAGGGAATTCTTACAATGAGCAGTTCTTC.

The CDR3: CAISESGASGRYESSYNEQFF. The CDR3 coding sequence is TGTGCCATCAGTGAGTCGGGGGCTAGCGGGAGGTACGAAAGCTCCTACAATGAGCAGTTCTTC. This chain uses TRBV10-3 with TRBJ2-1; 11 nucleotides line up with TRBD2. This CDR3 has 21 residues. CDR1 and CDR2 (germline): ENHRY, SYGVKD. Losses at the gene ends were 0 bases for V and 0 bases for J; bases not matched to a gene: 13.

J is TRBJ1-2 and V is TRBV11-2; D gene unclear. Germline CDR1 SGHAT, CDR2 FQNNGV. This CDR3 contains 13 residues. V was clipped by 2 bases and J by 2 bases, with 6 bases between them. This CDR3 reads CASSLHENYGYTF. The CDR3 DNA sequence: TGTGCCAGCAGCTTACATGAAAACTATGGCTACACCTTC.

The genes are TRBV3-1 (or the pseudogene TRBV3-2) and TRBJ2-1; a weak D match, TRBD1 (5 bases). The V gene's germline CDR1 is LGHDT and CDR2 YNNKEL (reference sequence). CDR3 length: 14 residues. V was clipped by 4 bases and J by 4 bases, with 11 bases between them. As DNA, the CDR3 is TGTGCCAGCAGCCTTTCTGACAGATACAATGAGCAGTTCTTC. Amino acids: CASSLSDRYNEQFF.

The CDR3 nucleotides read TGTGCCAGCAGTCTTGCTCCGGACAGGCGATCACCCCTCCACTTT. It is translated as CASSLAPDRRSPLHF. The chain combines TRBV6-1 with TRBJ1-6; 7 bases agree with TRBD1. The J segment lost 10 bases and the V segment lost 5 bases, leaving 11 bases of the junction unmatched. Germline V gives CDR1 MNHNS, CDR2 SASEGT. This CDR3 spans 15 amino acids.

CDR3 loop: CASSPAEREGIIDTQYF. The CDR3 DNA follows: TGTGCCAGCAGCCCCGCCGAGCGGGAGGGCATAATAGATACGCAGTATTTT. V is TRBV7-6 and J is TRBJ2-3; 10 nucleotides line up with TRBD2. Germline V gene lookup returns CDR1 SGHVS and CDR2 FNYEAQ. Trimming removed 5 bases from V and 5 bases from J; junction bases left unmatched: 13. This CDR3 comprises 17 residues.

This clone has only one observation. V is TRBV19 and J is TRBJ2-1; D gene unclear. The CDR3 runs 13 residues. The V gene lost 3 bases and the J gene lost 5 bases, with 8 bases spanning the gap. The germline V gene encodes CDR1 LNHDA and CDR2 SQIVND (reference sequence). The CDR3 spells CASSIAANNEQFF. The DNA of the CDR3 is TGTGCCAGTAGTATCGCAGCGAACAATGAGCAGTTCTTC. Combining the CDR3 with reference TRBV19 and TRBJ2-1 gives the whole variable domain DGGITQSPKYLFRKEGQNVTLSCEQNLNHDAMYWYRQDPGQGLRLIYYSQIVNDFQKGDIAEGYSVSREKKESFPLTVTSAQKNPTAFYLCASSIAANNEQFFGPGTRLTVL.

The chain recombines TRBV27 with TRBJ1-5, with D unresolved. The germline V gene encodes CDR1 MNHEY and CDR2 SMNVEV (reference sequence). This CDR3 spans 15 amino acids. With 3 bases removed from V and 3 bases from J, the gap between germline ends came to 12 bases. The CDR3 nucleotides read TGTGCCAGCAGTTTCTGGGAGTTCGACAATCAGCCCCAGCATTTT. Amino acids: CASSFWEFDNQPQHF.

This clone turned up a few times. This rearrangement joins TRBV5-4 to TRBJ2-1, with 9 nucleotides matching TRBD1. The CDR3 covers 15 residues. Germline V CDR1 and CDR2: SGHNT, YYREEE (reference sequence). V shed 0 bases and J 7 bases; nucleotides not matched to a gene: 5. CDR3 amino acids: CASSLDRGRVNEQFF. As DNA, the CDR3 is TGTGCCAGCAGCTTGGACAGGGGGCGCGTGAATGAGCAGTTCTTC. Complete variable domain (other parts from reference TRBV5-4 and TRBJ2-1): ETGVTQSPTHLIKTRGQQVTLRCSSQSGHNTVSWYQQALGQGPQFIFQYYREEENGRGNFPPRFSGLQFPNYSSELNVNALELDDSALYLCASSLDRGRVNEQFFGPGTRLTVL.

This clone was seen only once. V usage is TRBV18 and J usage is TRBJ2-2; 11 bases align to TRBD1. CDR1 is KGHSH, CDR2 LQKENI, per germline. The CDR3 contains 15 residues. The V and J ends lost 6 bases and 5 bases, in that order; junction bases with no gene match: 5. The CDR3 DNA is TGTGCCAGCTCCCCTGGGACAGGGGGAACCGGGGAGCTGTTTTTT. It codes for CASSPGTGGTGELFF.

This clone has a single count. The rearrangement joins TRBV24-1 to TRBJ2-1; 8 positions match TRBD2. CDR1 is KGHDR, CDR2 SFDVKD, per germline. The CDR3 is 18 amino acids. Germline trimming cut 5 bases from V and 2 bases from J; bases unmatched to any gene: 13. The CDR3 spells CATSAAGAVGRAYNEQFF. In nucleotides, the CDR3 is TGTGCCACCAGTGCAGCGGGAGCCGTAGGGCGGGCCTACAATGAGCAGTTCTTC.

The sample holds one count of this clone. The junction and the germline gene differ at one end; a read error may be behind it. This chain links TRBV19 with TRBJ2-3, with a tentative D call TRBD2 (5 bases). Germline V gene lookup returns CDR1 LNHDA and CDR2 SQIVND (reference sequence). This CDR3 contains 13 residues. DNA of the CDR3: TGTGCCAGTAGCCGGGAAACCTCAGACACGCAGTATTTT. It specifies CASSRETSDTQYF.

The V and J genes are TRBV5-4 and TRBJ2-3, with D perhaps matching TRBD2 (6 bases). V lost 1 base, J lost 1 base, and 13 bases lay in between. Germline V gives CDR1 SGHNT, CDR2 YYREEE (reference sequence). The CDR3 has 16 residues. CDR3 sequence: CASSLMRLEGTDTQYF. CDR3 DNA: TGTGCCAGCAGCTTGATGAGACTAGAGGGCACAGATACGCAGTATTTT.

V gene TRBV6-6 combines with J gene TRBJ1-2; possibly TRBD1 for D (6 bases). CDR3 length equals 14 residues. The V gene lost 6 bases and the J gene lost 7 bases, with 18 bases spanning the gap. In germline, CDR1 is MNHNY, CDR2 SVGAGI (reference sequence). In nucleotides, the CDR3 is TGTGCCAGCAGCTTCGGGGGGGCTACAGCTGGCTACACCTTC. Protein sequence: CASSFGGATAGYTF.

The genes are TRBV11-1 and TRBJ1-5, with D unresolved. Germline assignment: CDR1 SGHAT and CDR2 FQDESV (reference sequence). V lost 1 base, J lost 0 bases, and 7 bases lay in between. This CDR3 region has 15 residues. CDR3 coding DNA: TGTGCCAGCAGCTTAGGGCCGGGTAGCAATCAGCCCCAGCATTTT. It is translated as CASSLGPGSNQPQHF. The full variable domain, rest sourced from reference TRBV11-1 and TRBJ1-5, is EAEVAQSPRYKITEKSQAVAFWCDPISGHATLYWYRQILGQGPELLVQFQDESVVDDSQLPKDRFSAERLKGVDSTLKIQPAELGDSAMYLCASSLGPGSNQPQHFGDGTRLSIL.

Only a few counts were recorded for this clone. The genes are TRBV2 and TRBJ1-5; TRBD1 matches at 7 bases. This CDR3 region has 14 residues. Germline CDR1 is SNHLY and CDR2 is FYNNEI. V was pared by 6 bases and J by 4 bases, with 6 bases of the junction left unmatched. CDR3 nucleotide sequence: TGTGCCAGCAGCTTGACAGGGATAAATCAGCCCCAGCATTTT. This sequence encodes CASSLTGINQPQHF.

The gene calls are TRBV6-2 or TRBV6-3 and TRBJ2-5; the match to TRBD1 covers 9 bases. Unmatched junction bases numbered 3, after V lost 0 bases and J lost 1 base. Germline CDR1 is MNHEY and CDR2 is SVGEGT. The CDR3 loop spans 16 amino acids. The DNA for the CDR3 is TGTGCCAGCAGTTACTCCGGGACAGGGCCCCAAGAGACCCAGTACTTC. This sequence encodes CASSYSGTGPQETQYF.